This is a list of T cell receptor beta chains from one sample in a study of control samples from healthy donors and cancer patients. The assay was immunoSEQ multiplex PCR, and TCRdb's table has in-frame clones only and misses some. The profile covers about 150,000 clones, with around 96% appearing a single time and around 8% taken by the ten largest. Sequencing used blood. Source of these receptors: a middle-aged woman in good health. Both conserved end residues are part of each CDR3. A D gene is named only where the DNA matches it firmly.

j_gene: TRBJ1-1
v_gene: TRBV11-2
len: 14
d_gene: -
CDR3nt: TGTGCCAGCAGCTTAGGGACTGTGAACACTGAAGCTTTCTTT
CDR3aa: CASSLGTVNTEAFF

j_gene: TRBJ2-1
v_gene: TRBV19
len: 16
d_gene: TRBD2
CDR3nt: TGTGCCAGTAGTACCCGGAGAGCGGGACTCTACAATGAGCAGTTCTTC
CDR3aa: CASSTRRAGLYNEQFF

j_gene: TRBJ2-1
v_gene: TRBV27
len: 17
d_gene: TRBD2
CDR3nt: TGTGCCAGCAGCTTACTATTTAGCGGGGGCTCCTACAATGAGCAGTTCTTC
CDR3aa: CASSLLFSGGSYNEQFF

j_gene: TRBJ2-7
v_gene: TRBV5-1
len: 14
d_gene: TRBD1
CDR3nt: TGCGCCAGCAGCTCCGGGACAGGGGGGTACGAGCAGTACTTC
CDR3aa: CASSSGTGGYEQYF

j_gene: TRBJ1-6
v_gene: TRBV4-1
len: 16
d_gene: -
CDR3nt: TGCGCCAGCAGCCAAGAGTTGTGGCAATATAATTCACCCCTCCACTTT
CDR3aa: CASSQELWQYNSPLHF

j_gene: TRBJ2-5
v_gene: TRBV4-2
len: 14
d_gene: TRBD2
CDR3nt: TGTGCCAGCAGCCAAGATGGGGGGGGAGAGACCCAGTACTTC
CDR3aa: CASSQDGGGETQYF

j_gene: TRBJ2-5
v_gene: TRBV10-3
len: 13
d_gene: -
CDR3nt: TGTGCCATCAGTGGGACATCTTGGGAGACCCAGTACTTC
CDR3aa: CAISGTSWETQYF

j_gene: TRBJ1-1
v_gene: TRBV7-9
len: 15
d_gene: -
CDR3nt: TGTGCCAGCAGCTTAGTCTCCGGCCAGAACACTGAAGCTTTCTTT
CDR3aa: CASSLVSGQNTEAFF

j_gene: TRBJ1-1
v_gene: TRBV23-1
len: 11
d_gene: -
CDR3nt: TGCGCCACCCCTAGGGTTCCTGAAGCTTTCTTT
CDR3aa: CATPRVPEAFF

j_gene: TRBJ2-5
v_gene: TRBV4-2
len: 16
d_gene: TRBD1
CDR3nt: TGTGCCAGCAGCCCCGGCAATACAGGGGGCATGGAGACCCAGTACTTC
CDR3aa: CASSPGNTGGMETQYF

j_gene: TRBJ2-7
v_gene: TRBV12-3/TRBV12-4
len: 13
d_gene: -
CDR3nt: TGTGCCAGCAGTCTCACAGAGACCTACGAGCAGTACTTC
CDR3aa: CASSLTETYEQYF